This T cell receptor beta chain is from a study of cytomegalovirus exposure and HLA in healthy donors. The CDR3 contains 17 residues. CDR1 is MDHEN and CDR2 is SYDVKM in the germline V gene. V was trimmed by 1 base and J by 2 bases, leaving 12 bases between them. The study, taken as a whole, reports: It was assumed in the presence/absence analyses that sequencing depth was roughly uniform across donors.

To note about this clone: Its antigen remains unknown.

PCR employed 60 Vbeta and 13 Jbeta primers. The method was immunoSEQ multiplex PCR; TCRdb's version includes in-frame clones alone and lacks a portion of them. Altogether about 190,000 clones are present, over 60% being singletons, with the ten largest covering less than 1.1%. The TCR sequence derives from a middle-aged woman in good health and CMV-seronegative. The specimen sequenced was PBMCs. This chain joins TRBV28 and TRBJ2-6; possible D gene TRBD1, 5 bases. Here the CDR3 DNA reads TGTGCCAGCAGTTTATATCTACGGACACCTGGGGCCAACGTCCTGACTTTC. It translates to CASSLYLRTPGANVLTF.